Below, 27 T cell receptor beta chains from the same sample are listed, as sequenced in a study of T cell changes during pregnancy in multiple sclerosis. Here immunoSEQ multiplex PCR was the method, and the copy in TCRdb shows in-frame clones only, minus some. The sample records about 46,000 clones, just under 95% being singletons. Material: CD8+ T cells from peripheral blood mononuclear cells, obtained after pregnancy. Receptors were obtained from a female donor with multiple sclerosis, enrolled in a pregnancy study.

The gene calls are TRBV18 and TRBJ1-2, with 7 positions matching TRBD1. CDR1 and CDR2 from the germline V gene are KGHSH and LQKENI. The J segment lost 0 bases and the V segment lost 0 bases, leaving 10 bases of the junction unmatched. The CDR3 spans 18 residues. CDR3: CASSPPKPRDRSNYGYTF. The CDR3, as DNA: TGTGCCAGCTCACCACCCAAGCCCCGGGACAGATCTAACTATGGCTACACCTTC.

The V call is TRBV6-1, the J call TRBJ2-1; 9 bases match TRBD2. The CDR3 has 16 amino acids. Germline V gene data show CDR1 as MNHNS and CDR2 as SASEGT. V lost 2 bases and J lost 7; bases outside the gene matches: 9. The CDR3, as DNA: TGTGCCAGCAGTGAATTGGCGGGGGGGCCTTGGAATGAGCAGTTCTTC. Translated: CASSELAGGPWNEQFF.

This rearrangement joins TRBV18 to TRBJ2-2; 11 nucleotides match TRBD2. The CDR3 covers 18 residues. V was clipped by 0 bases and J by 3 bases; unmatched bases: 6. Germline lookup yields CDR1 KGHSH and CDR2 LQKENI. The CDR3: CASSPPRVGLADTGELFF. The CDR3 DNA is TGTGCCAGCTCACCACCAAGGGTGGGACTAGCGGACACCGGGGAGCTGTTTTTT. The full variable domain, in which reference TRBV18 and TRBJ2-2 provide the parts outside the CDR3, is NAGVMQNPRHLVRRRGQEARLRCSPMKGHSHVYWYRQLPEEGLKFMVYLQKENIIDESGMPKERFSAEFPKEGPSILRIQQVVRGDSAAYFCASSPPRVGLADTGELFFGEGSRLTVL.

The CDR3 DNA reads TGTGCCAGCAGTTTATCGCGAGGGACTAGCGATAGGAATGAGCAGTTCTTC. Translating gives CASSLSRGTSDRNEQFF. V and J are TRBV27 and TRBJ2-1, with TRBD2 matching over 10 bases. The V segment lost 0 bases and the J segment 7 bases; nucleotides outside the gene matches: 9. This CDR3 is 17 amino acids long. Germline V gene sequence: CDR1 MNHEY, CDR2 SMNVEV (reference sequence).

V is TRBV11-1 and J is TRBJ1-4; TRBD1 aligns across 7 bases. Unmatched junction bases numbered 10, after V lost 5 bases and J lost 7 bases. This CDR3 is 15 amino acids long. Per the germline V gene, CDR1 is SGHAT and CDR2 is FQDESV (reference sequence). The CDR3 DNA reads as TGTGCCAGCAGCGCTACCTCAACAGGGGTTGAAAAACTGTTTTTT. Protein sequence: CASSATSTGVEKLFF. The full variable domain, rest sourced from reference TRBV11-1 and TRBJ1-4, is EAEVAQSPRYKITEKSQAVAFWCDPISGHATLYWYRQILGQGPELLVQFQDESVVDDSQLPKDRFSAERLKGVDSTLKIQPAELGDSAMYLCASSATSTGVEKLFFGSGTQLSVL.

The chain joins TRBV7-8 to TRBJ1-1; 7 bases are shared with TRBD1. Unmatched junction bases numbered 10, after V lost 3 bases and J lost 3 bases. This CDR3 region has 16 residues. CDR1 and CDR2 from the germline V gene are SGHVS and FQNEAQ. The CDR3 DNA sequence: TGTGCCAGCAGCTTTAACAGGGGAGGTGGGTACACTGAAGCTTTCTTT. It codes for CASSFNRGGGYTEAFF.

CDR3 coding DNA: TGTGCCAGCAGCCAGACTAGCGGGGACTACGAGCAGTACTTC. Amino acids: CASSQTSGDYEQYF. The rearrangement joins TRBV11-2 to TRBJ2-7; 11 positions match TRBD2. CDR1 SGHAT and CDR2 FQNNGV come from the germline V gene. With V trimmed by 5 bases and J by 3 bases, 3 bases remained unmatched. The CDR3 has 14 amino acids.

The chain has TRBV5-4 and TRBJ2-5, with D possibly matching TRBD2 (8 bases). Between the trimmed V and J ends, which lost 4 bases and 5 bases, there was a span of 21 bases. Germline V gene data show CDR1 as SGHNT and CDR2 as YYREEE (reference sequence). The CDR3 has 16 residues. The CDR3 sequence is CASSPREGAGGETQYF. Here the CDR3 DNA reads TGTGCCAGCAGCCCTCGGGAGGGGGCCGGGGGGGAGACCCAGTACTTC.

The rearrangement joins TRBV9 to TRBJ1-1; 8 bases fit TRBD1. Germline-derived CDR1 and CDR2 are SGDLS and YYNGEE. V was pared by 3 bases and J by 4 bases, with 5 bases of the junction left unmatched. This CDR3 has 14 amino acids. The CDR3 DNA sequence: TGTGCCAGCAGCGCGACAGGGGCGGGCACTGAAGCTTTCTTT. Its translation is CASSATGAGTEAFF.

The chain is built from TRBV5-4 and TRBJ2-1; D remains ambiguous. In germline, CDR1 is SGHNT, CDR2 YYREEE (reference sequence). CDR3 length equals 14 residues. Deletions cut 0 bases from V and 8 bases from J, with 12 bases between. The CDR3 spells CASSLENLVDEQFF. Here the CDR3 DNA reads TGTGCCAGCAGCTTGGAGAATTTGGTAGATGAGCAGTTCTTC.

The gene calls are TRBV7-8 and TRBJ2-3; 7 nucleotides agree with TRBD2. The CDR3 runs to 15 residues. Germline CDR1 SGHVS, CDR2 FQNEAQ. V trimming: 5 bases; J trimming: 4 bases; junction bases outside the gene matches: 9. The CDR3 region is CASSPLLRGADTQYF. CDR3 DNA: TGTGCCAGCAGCCCCTTGTTACGGGGGGCAGATACGCAGTATTTT.

This clone was recorded only once. The chain links TRBV4-2 to TRBJ2-7; 9 bases are a match to TRBD1. J lost 1 base, V lost 0 bases, and 7 bases had no gene match. The CDR3 runs 17 residues. The germline CDR1 and CDR2 sequences are LGHNA and YNFKEQ. CDR3 in DNA: TGTGCCAGCAGCCAAGATTTTGGACAGGGGACTTCCTACGAGCAGTACTTC. As protein: CASSQDFGQGTSYEQYF.

The rearrangement joins TRBV9 to TRBJ1-6; D ambiguous. Trimming removed 0 bases from V and 1 base from J, with 5 bases in between. Germline-derived CDR1 and CDR2 are SGDLS and YYNGEE. The CDR3 consists of 15 residues. The CDR3 coding sequence is TGTGCCAGCAGCGTAGGAGGGTCCTATAATTCACCCCTCCACTTT. This translates into CASSVGGSYNSPLHF.

The chain carries TRBV19 and TRBJ1-5; D ambiguous. The CDR3 extends over 15 amino acids. The germline V gene encodes CDR1 LNHDA and CDR2 SQIVND (reference sequence). V lost 9 bases to trimming and J lost 7 bases, with 22 bases between them. DNA of the CDR3: TGTGCCAGCCGCGAACTACTAGGGAAGGGCCAGCCCCAGCATTTT. Its translation is CASRELLGKGQPQHF.

V usage is TRBV7-9 and J usage is TRBJ2-3, with a tentative D call TRBD1 (6 bases). Germline assignment: CDR1 SEHNR and CDR2 FQNEAQ (reference sequence). The CDR3 is made up of 13 amino acids. V lost 6 bases to trimming and J lost 5 bases, with 12 bases between them. For the CDR3, the DNA is TGTGCCAGCAGGCATCCACAGGGAGATACGCAGTATTTT. Translation: CASRHPQGDTQYF.

The chain links TRBV6-5 to TRBJ1-2; D remains unclear. Per the germline V gene, CDR1 is MNHEY and CDR2 is SVGAGI. The CDR3 sequence is 11 residues long. V lost 6 bases and J 2 bases, leaving 4 bases between the germline ends. The chain's CDR3 is CASRANYGYTF. Here the CDR3 DNA reads TGTGCCAGCAGGGCAAACTATGGCTACACCTTC.

V gene TRBV7-9 combines with J gene TRBJ2-7; TRBD2 matches at 10 bases. The CDR3 spans 17 residues. Germline V gives CDR1 SEHNR, CDR2 FQNEAQ (reference sequence). Losses at the gene ends were 6 bases for V and 3 bases for J; bases not matched to a gene: 14. CDR3 residues: CASSSLLAGASLYEQYF. The DNA of the CDR3 is TGTGCCAGCAGTTCCCTTCTAGCGGGGGCCTCACTCTACGAGCAGTACTTC.

V gene TRBV19 combines with J gene TRBJ2-3, with D tentatively TRBD2 (6 bases). This CDR3 has 15 residues. Germline V CDR1 and CDR2: LNHDA, SQIVND (reference sequence). Between the trimmed V and J ends, which lost 5 bases and 2 bases, there was a span of 14 bases. DNA for the CDR3: TGTGCCAGTAGTCCCCGAGGAGGGACCACAGATACGCAGTATTTT. Amino acid sequence: CASSPRGGTTDTQYF.

The chain recombines TRBV19 with TRBJ1-5; TRBD1 aligns across 10 bases. The trim removed 8 bases at V and 5 bases at J, leaving 9 bases unmatched. The CDR3 is 15 amino acids. Germline V gene lookup returns CDR1 LNHDA and CDR2 SQIVND (reference sequence). The CDR3 is CASRRSGTGDQPQHF. CDR3 sequence (DNA): TGTGCCAGTCGAAGGAGTGGGACAGGGGATCAGCCCCAGCATTTT.

The chain is built from TRBV19 and TRBJ1-4, with 7 nucleotides matching TRBD1. The germline V gene has CDR1 LNHDA and CDR2 SQIVND (reference sequence). CDR3 size: 15 residues. With V trimmed by 4 bases and J by 0 bases, 2 bases remained unmatched. CDR3 nucleotides: TGTGCCAGTAGTAAAGGACAGGCAACTAATGAAAAACTGTTTTTT. Translating gives CASSKGQATNEKLFF.

The rearrangement links TRBV5-4 to TRBJ2-1, with 9 bases that match TRBD2. Looked up from germline, CDR1 is SGHNT and CDR2 is YYREEE (reference sequence). Trimming took 0 bases from V and 0 from J; bases not matched to a gene: 4. This CDR3 has 17 residues. The CDR3 nucleotides read TGTGCCAGCAGCTTGGACGCGGGAGGGAGCTCCTACAATGAGCAGTTCTTC. Protein product: CASSLDAGGSSYNEQFF.

This chain joins TRBV9 and TRBJ2-1; the match to TRBD2 covers 13 bases. The CDR3 runs to 17 residues. Trimming at V came to 0 bases and at J to 9 bases, leaving 9 bases not matched to a gene. Germline CDR1 is SGDLS and CDR2 is YYNGEE. The CDR3 nucleotides read TGTGCCAGCAGCGTAGCGTATCGGACTAGCGGGAGTGGTGAGCAGTTCTTC. Translation gives CASSVAYRTSGSGEQFF. Variable domain in full (rest from reference TRBV9 and TRBJ2-1): DSGVTQTPKHLITATGQRVTLRCSPRSGDLSVYWYQQSLDQGLQFLIQYYNGEERAKGNILERFSAQQFPDLHSELNLSSLELGDSALYFCASSVAYRTSGSGEQFFGPGTRLTVL.

The genes are TRBV19 and TRBJ2-7, with 8 bases identical to TRBD1. The germline gives CDR1 LNHDA, CDR2 SQIVND (reference sequence). The CDR3 spans 14 residues. Unmatched junction bases numbered 4, after V lost 3 bases and J lost 3 bases. The CDR3 is CASSIFDRGYEQYF. CDR3 nucleotides: TGTGCCAGTAGTATCTTCGACAGGGGCTACGAGCAGTACTTC.

The J gene is TRBJ1-1, the V gene TRBV6-1, with unresolved D. CDR1 and CDR2 from the germline V gene are MNHNS and SASEGT. The CDR3 contains 14 residues. V lost 2 bases to trimming and J lost 1 base, with 8 bases between them. The CDR3 sequence: CASSEPQTNTEAFF. Here the CDR3 DNA reads TGTGCCAGCAGTGAACCACAAACGAACACTGAAGCTTTCTTT.

The chain is built from TRBV5-4 and TRBJ2-7, with 7 bases that match TRBD2. Germline lookup yields CDR1 SGHNT and CDR2 YYREEE (reference sequence). The CDR3 loop spans 16 amino acids. V was clipped by 1 base and J by 4 bases; unmatched bases: 11. The CDR3 region is CASSLYPGLTRYEQYF. The CDR3 DNA reads TGTGCCAGCAGCTTGTACCCGGGACTAACTAGATACGAGCAGTACTTC.

This rearrangement joins TRBV27 to TRBJ1-1; no clear D. The CDR3 length is 15 residues. The germline V gene has CDR1 MNHEY and CDR2 SMNVEV (reference sequence). Trimming shortened V by 2 bases and J by 0 bases, and 10 bases separated the two germline ends. CDR3 in DNA: TGTGCCAGCAGTTTACGGGGTTGGGTGAACACTGAAGCTTTCTTT. Protein product: CASSLRGWVNTEAFF.

V is TRBV7-6 and J is TRBJ2-1; 7 nucleotides match TRBD2. Germline assignment: CDR1 SGHVS and CDR2 FNYEAQ. V lost 1 base and J lost 6; bases outside the gene matches: 0. This CDR3 spans 13 amino acids. The DNA for the CDR3 is TGTGCCAGCAGCTTAGGGGGGGGCAATGAGCAGTTCTTC. Translation: CASSLGGGNEQFF.